These T cell receptor beta chains were read from a single sample in a study of regulatory T cells in long-lasting Graves disease. TCRdb analysed the multiplex PCR reads with MiXCR anew, one entry per CDR3 protein. The sample shows roughly 400,000 distinct CDR3 sequences, around 23% of them seen only once. Source: peripheral blood mononuclear cells (PBMCs), taken when the disease was refractory, from a patient treated with antithyroid drugs. The receptors stem from a female donor with Graves disease. The CDR3 runs from the conserved cysteine through the conserved F or W. A D gene is named only where the DNA matches it firmly. Clone size appears in some rows only: once, few, many, or a class for an expanded clone.

d_gene: -; abundance: few; v_gene: TRBV29-1; j_gene: TRBJ2-7; CDR3nt: TGCAGCGTTGAAGATGGGGCAGGGGATTTTCAGTACTTC; CDR3aa: CSVEDGAGDFQYF
d_gene: -; abundance: many; v_gene: TRBV7-3; j_gene: TRBJ1-6; CDR3nt: TGTGCCAGCAGCTTATGGTCGGCAGCGAGCGGTTCACCCCTCCACTTT; CDR3aa: CASSLWSAASGSPLHF
d_gene: -; abundance: few; v_gene: TRBV5-5; j_gene: TRBJ2-4; CDR3nt: TGTGCCAGCAGCTTGTACGCGGGGACCCAAAACATTCAGTACTTC; CDR3aa: CASSLYAGTQNIQYF
d_gene: -; abundance: -; v_gene: TRBV6-5; j_gene: TRBJ1-5; CDR3nt: TGTGCCAGCAGTTACGAAGGGGGTCATAGCAATCAGCCCCAGCATTTT; CDR3aa: CASSYEGGHSNQPQHF
d_gene: -; abundance: -; v_gene: TRBV14; j_gene: TRBJ2-7; CDR3nt: TGTGCCAGCAGCCAAGCCGTCTACGAGCAGTACTTC; CDR3aa: CASSQAVYEQYF
d_gene: TRBD1; abundance: -; v_gene: TRBV6-9; j_gene: TRBJ1-5; CDR3nt: TGTGCCAGCAGTTACGGGGGGACAGGGCCCCCCTATAGCAATCAGCCCCAGCATTTT; CDR3aa: CASSYGGTGPPYSNQPQHF
d_gene: -; abundance: -; v_gene: TRBV19; j_gene: TRBJ2-5; CDR3nt: TGTGCCAGTAGTGGTGGAGGGGTTTTTGAGACCCAGTACTTC; CDR3aa: CASSGGGVFETQYF
d_gene: TRBD1; abundance: -; v_gene: TRBV5-1; j_gene: TRBJ1-2; CDR3nt: TGCGCCAGCAGCTTGTTATTACGGGACAGGAGCTATGGCTACACCTTC; CDR3aa: CASSLLLRDRSYGYTF
d_gene: TRBD2; abundance: many; v_gene: TRBV20-1; j_gene: TRBJ2-5; CDR3nt: TGCAGTGCTACCCCGCAGACTAGCGGGGAGACCCAGTACTTC; CDR3aa: CSATPQTSGETQYF
d_gene: -; abundance: few; v_gene: TRBV19; j_gene: TRBJ2-2; CDR3nt: TGTGCCAGTAGTGGTAGTTGGGACACCGGGGAGCTGTTTTTT; CDR3aa: CASSGSWDTGELFF
d_gene: TRBD2; abundance: many; v_gene: TRBV28; j_gene: TRBJ2-7; CDR3nt: TGTGCCAGCAGTTTATCCCGAGCGGGAATCTCCTCCTACGAGCAGTACTTC; CDR3aa: CASSLSRAGISSYEQYF
d_gene: -; abundance: many; v_gene: TRBV25-1; j_gene: TRBJ2-5; CDR3nt: TGTGCCAGCAGTCAAGGGATAGGGGCTTGGGAGACCCAGTACTTC; CDR3aa: CASSQGIGAWETQYF
d_gene: TRBD2; abundance: many; v_gene: TRBV15; j_gene: TRBJ2-2; CDR3nt: TGTGCCACCATTCAGGGCGGGAGTGGGACCGGGGAGCTGTTTTTT; CDR3aa: CATIQGGSGTGELFF
d_gene: TRBD1; abundance: few; v_gene: TRBV28; j_gene: TRBJ2-7; CDR3nt: TGTGCCAGCAGCCCAGGGGACAGGGTAGTCATCGAGCAGTACTTC; CDR3aa: CASSPGDRVVIEQYF
d_gene: -; abundance: many; v_gene: TRBV29-1; j_gene: TRBJ2-7; CDR3nt: TGCAGCGTGGGCGTACAGGGAACCGAGCAGTACTTC; CDR3aa: CSVGVQGTEQYF
d_gene: -; abundance: many; v_gene: TRBV12-3/TRBV12-4; j_gene: TRBJ2-7; CDR3nt: TGTGCCAGCAGTTACCAAGGGGTCTACGAGCAGTACTTC; CDR3aa: CASSYQGVYEQYF
d_gene: -; abundance: -; v_gene: TRBV5-1; j_gene: TRBJ2-5; CDR3nt: TGCGCCAGCAGCTTGTTCGGCTATACGGAGGAGACCCAGTACTTC; CDR3aa: CASSLFGYTEETQYF
d_gene: TRBD2; abundance: many; v_gene: TRBV6-1; j_gene: TRBJ2-5; CDR3nt: TGTGCCAGCAGTGAATTTCGCGGGAGGGAGACCCAGTACTTC; CDR3aa: CASSEFRGRETQYF
d_gene: TRBD2; abundance: -; v_gene: TRBV12-3/TRBV12-4; j_gene: TRBJ2-7; CDR3nt: TGTGCCAGCAGTCGGGTAGAATCGGGGAGGGACGAGCAGTACTTC; CDR3aa: CASSRVESGRDEQYF
d_gene: -; abundance: many; v_gene: TRBV15; j_gene: TRBJ1-5; CDR3nt: TGTGCCACCAGCAGGGAAGTCGGACGGATCAATCAGCCCCAGCATTTT; CDR3aa: CATSREVGRINQPQHF
d_gene: -; abundance: few; v_gene: TRBV19; j_gene: TRBJ2-2; CDR3nt: TGTGCCAGTAGGGTGACGAACACCGGGGAGCTGTTTTTT; CDR3aa: CASRVTNTGELFF
d_gene: -; abundance: few; v_gene: TRBV30; j_gene: TRBJ2-2; CDR3nt: TGTGCCTGGAGTAAAGGTCTCTGGGAGCTGTTTTTT; CDR3aa: CAWSKGLWELFF
d_gene: -; abundance: -; v_gene: TRBV9; j_gene: TRBJ2-1; CDR3nt: TGTGCCAGCAGCGTTACTCCGAGCTCCTACAATGAGCAGTTCTTC; CDR3aa: CASSVTPSSYNEQFF
d_gene: TRBD1; abundance: few; v_gene: TRBV5-8; j_gene: TRBJ2-7; CDR3nt: TGTGCCAGCACCAAAGACAGGGATTTCTACGAGCAGTACTTC; CDR3aa: CASTKDRDFYEQYF
d_gene: -; abundance: many; v_gene: TRBV7-2; j_gene: TRBJ1-4; CDR3nt: TGTGCCAGCAGTTTTTCTGCAACTAATGAAAAACTGTTTTTT; CDR3aa: CASSFSATNEKLFF
d_gene: -; abundance: many; v_gene: TRBV12-3/TRBV12-4; j_gene: TRBJ1-1; CDR3nt: TGTGCCAGCACCTGGGGGGGGGCGAGGAACACTGAAGCTTTCTTT; CDR3aa: CASTWGGARNTEAFF
d_gene: TRBD1; abundance: -; v_gene: TRBV20-1; j_gene: TRBJ2-1; CDR3nt: TGCAGTGCCACTCGCCGGACAGGGAGCTCCTACAATGAGCAGTTCTTC; CDR3aa: CSATRRTGSSYNEQFF
d_gene: -; abundance: many; v_gene: TRBV12-3/TRBV12-4; j_gene: TRBJ2-5; CDR3nt: TGTGCCAGCAGTTTTTTACAGCAAGAGACCCAGTACTTC; CDR3aa: CASSFLQQETQYF
d_gene: -; abundance: -; v_gene: TRBV28; j_gene: TRBJ2-1; CDR3nt: TGTGCCAGCAGCCGACGAGCATACAATGAGCAGTTCTTC; CDR3aa: CASSRRAYNEQFF
d_gene: TRBD1; abundance: many; v_gene: TRBV6-1; j_gene: TRBJ2-5; CDR3nt: TGTGCCAGCAGCCGGGACAGCCCAGTAGAGACCCAGTACTTC; CDR3aa: CASSRDSPVETQYF
d_gene: -; abundance: few; v_gene: TRBV9; j_gene: TRBJ1-1; CDR3nt: TGTGCCAGCAGCGCTCTGAGGGGAACTGAAGCTTTCTTT; CDR3aa: CASSALRGTEAFF
d_gene: -; abundance: many; v_gene: TRBV11-2; j_gene: TRBJ1-1; CDR3nt: TGTGCCAGCAGCACTACTTTCGGGCAGGGCGACACTGAAGCTTTCTTT; CDR3aa: CASSTTFGQGDTEAFF
d_gene: -; abundance: -; v_gene: TRBV4-1; j_gene: TRBJ2-7; CDR3nt: TGCGCCAGCAGCCAAGTAATGGGGTCAGGGAAGGAGCAGTGCTTC; CDR3aa: CASSQVMGSGKEQCF
d_gene: TRBD2; abundance: -; v_gene: TRBV6-1; j_gene: TRBJ2-1; CDR3nt: TGTGCCAGCAATGACTCACTAGCGGGGTACAATGAGCAGTTCTTC; CDR3aa: CASNDSLAGYNEQFF
d_gene: -; abundance: -; v_gene: TRBV7-8; j_gene: TRBJ2-7; CDR3nt: TGTGCCAGCAGCCTGGAGGGTAGCGGAAAGCCGTACTTC; CDR3aa: CASSLEGSGKPYF
d_gene: TRBD1; abundance: few; v_gene: TRBV29-1; j_gene: TRBJ2-1; CDR3nt: TGCAGCGTTCGACAGGGACCCTACAATGAGCAGTTCTTC; CDR3aa: CSVRQGPYNEQFF
d_gene: TRBD1; abundance: -; v_gene: TRBV5-4; j_gene: TRBJ2-5; CDR3nt: TGTGCCAGCAGCTTGGCCATTCAGGGGGCCGGGGAGACCCAGTACTTC; CDR3aa: CASSLAIQGAGETQYF
d_gene: -; abundance: many; v_gene: TRBV20-1; j_gene: TRBJ1-1; CDR3nt: TGCAGTGCTATGATGGGGGGGATGAACACTGAAGCTTTCTTT; CDR3aa: CSAMMGGMNTEAFF
d_gene: -; abundance: -; v_gene: TRBV7-6; j_gene: TRBJ1-6; CDR3nt: TGTGCCAGCAGCCGGGGCGGGGACCCTAATTCACCCCTCCACTTT; CDR3aa: CASSRGGDPNSPLHF
d_gene: -; abundance: many; v_gene: TRBV6-1; j_gene: TRBJ2-7; CDR3nt: TGTGCCAGCACCGCGGGGACAACTTACGAGCAGTACTTC; CDR3aa: CASTAGTTYEQYF
d_gene: -; abundance: -; v_gene: TRBV6-1; j_gene: TRBJ1-5; CDR3nt: TGTGCCAGCAGTGAAGGTTTCGGTGGAAATCAGCCCCAGCATTTT; CDR3aa: CASSEGFGGNQPQHF
d_gene: -; abundance: few; v_gene: TRBV30; j_gene: TRBJ1-4; CDR3nt: TGTGCCTGGGGGGGAGGGGCTAATGAAAAACTGTTTTTT; CDR3aa: CAWGGGANEKLFF
d_gene: -; abundance: few; v_gene: TRBV5-1; j_gene: TRBJ2-5; CDR3nt: TGCGCCAGCAGCAAACCGGGAACCCAAGAGACCCAGTACTTC; CDR3aa: CASSKPGTQETQYF
d_gene: TRBD2; abundance: many; v_gene: TRBV28; j_gene: TRBJ2-5; CDR3nt: TGTGCCAGCAGTTTCAGCGGGAGGCTGGAGACCCAGTACTTC; CDR3aa: CASSFSGRLETQYF
d_gene: -; abundance: -; v_gene: TRBV29-1; j_gene: TRBJ1-2; CDR3nt: TGCAGCGTTGGGAGTAGTAACTATGGCTACACCTTC; CDR3aa: CSVGSSNYGYTF
d_gene: TRBD2; abundance: many; v_gene: TRBV7-8; j_gene: TRBJ2-2; CDR3nt: TGTGCCAGCAGCTTAGGGGGGGGAACAGGGAACACCGGGGAGCTGTTTTTT; CDR3aa: CASSLGGGTGNTGELFF
d_gene: TRBD1; abundance: few; v_gene: TRBV5-1; j_gene: TRBJ1-5; CDR3nt: TGCGCCAGCAGCTGGGACGACAGGGACAATCAGCCCCAGCATTTT; CDR3aa: CASSWDDRDNQPQHF
d_gene: -; abundance: many; v_gene: TRBV11-2; j_gene: TRBJ2-7; CDR3nt: TGTGCCAGCAGCCCGCTATGGGGGAGAGGGAGCGAGCAGTACTTC; CDR3aa: CASSPLWGRGSEQYF
d_gene: -; abundance: few; v_gene: TRBV19; j_gene: TRBJ1-1; CDR3nt: TGTGCCAGTAGACTAGACAGAATAAACACTGAAGCTTTCTTT; CDR3aa: CASRLDRINTEAFF
d_gene: TRBD1; abundance: -; v_gene: TRBV6-1; j_gene: TRBJ1-5; CDR3nt: TGTGCCAGCACCATTAGCCAGGGGGCTGGGACCCAGCATTTT; CDR3aa: CASTISQGAGTQHF
d_gene: -; abundance: -; v_gene: TRBV28; j_gene: TRBJ2-3; CDR3nt: TGTGCCAGCAGTCCCTCGGGGGGCACAGATACGCAGTATTTT; CDR3aa: CASSPSGGTDTQYF
d_gene: TRBD2; abundance: -; v_gene: TRBV27; j_gene: TRBJ2-1; CDR3nt: TGTGCCAGCAACCGTGAGCCCGGGACTAGAACCTACAATGAGCAGTTCTTC; CDR3aa: CASNREPGTRTYNEQFF
d_gene: -; abundance: many; v_gene: TRBV12-3/TRBV12-4; j_gene: TRBJ1-2; CDR3nt: TGTGCCAGCAGTTTAAGGGACACTAATGGCTACACCTTC; CDR3aa: CASSLRDTNGYTF